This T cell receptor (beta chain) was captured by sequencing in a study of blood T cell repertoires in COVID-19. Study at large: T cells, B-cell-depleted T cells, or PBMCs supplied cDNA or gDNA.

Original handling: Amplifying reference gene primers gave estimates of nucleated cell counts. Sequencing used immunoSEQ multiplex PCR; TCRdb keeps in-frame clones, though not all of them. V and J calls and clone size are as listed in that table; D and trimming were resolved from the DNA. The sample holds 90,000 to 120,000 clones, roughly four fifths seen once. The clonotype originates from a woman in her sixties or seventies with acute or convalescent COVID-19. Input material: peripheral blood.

CDR3 DNA: TGTGCCAGCAAAGTGAGGGCTATCCAAGAGACCCAGTACTTC. Translation: CASKVRAIQETQYF. The chain joins TRBV11-2 to TRBJ2-5; the D gene is possibly TRBD2 (5 bases). CDR3 length equals 14 residues. The ends were cut back, 7 bases at V and 1 base at J, with 13 bases in the middle. Per the germline V gene, CDR1 is SGHAT and CDR2 is FQNNGV.